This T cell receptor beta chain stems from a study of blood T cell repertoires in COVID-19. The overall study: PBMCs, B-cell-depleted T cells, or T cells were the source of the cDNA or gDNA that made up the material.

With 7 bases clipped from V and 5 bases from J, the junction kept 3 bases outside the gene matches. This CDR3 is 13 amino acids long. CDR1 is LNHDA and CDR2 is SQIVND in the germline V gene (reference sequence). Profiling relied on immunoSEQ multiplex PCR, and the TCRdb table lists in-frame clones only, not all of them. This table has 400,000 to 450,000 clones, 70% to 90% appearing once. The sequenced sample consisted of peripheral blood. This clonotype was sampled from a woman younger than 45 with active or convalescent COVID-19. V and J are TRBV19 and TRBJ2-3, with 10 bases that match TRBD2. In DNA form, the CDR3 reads TGTGCCAGTACATTAGCGGGAGGAGATACGCAGTATTTT. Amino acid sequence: CASTLAGGDTQYF.